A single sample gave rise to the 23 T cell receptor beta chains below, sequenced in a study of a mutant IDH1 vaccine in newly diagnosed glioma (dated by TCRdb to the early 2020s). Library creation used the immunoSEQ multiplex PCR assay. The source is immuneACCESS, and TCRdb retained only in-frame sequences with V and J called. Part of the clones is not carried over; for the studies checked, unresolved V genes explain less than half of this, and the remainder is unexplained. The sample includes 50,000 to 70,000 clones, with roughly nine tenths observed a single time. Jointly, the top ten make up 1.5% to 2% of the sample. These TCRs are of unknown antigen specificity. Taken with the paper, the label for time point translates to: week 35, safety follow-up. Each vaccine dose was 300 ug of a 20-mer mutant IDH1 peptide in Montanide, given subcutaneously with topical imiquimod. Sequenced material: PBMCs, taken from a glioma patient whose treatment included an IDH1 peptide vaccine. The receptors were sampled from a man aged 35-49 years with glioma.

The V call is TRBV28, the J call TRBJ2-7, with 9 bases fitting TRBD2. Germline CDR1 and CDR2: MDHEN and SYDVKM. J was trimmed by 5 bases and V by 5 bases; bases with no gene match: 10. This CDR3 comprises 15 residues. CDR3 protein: CASSLPGGRAHEQYF. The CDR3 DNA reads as TGTGCCAGCAGTCTTCCCGGCGGGAGGGCCCACGAGCAGTACTTC.

DNA for the CDR3: TGTGCCAGCAGCCGATACATGGGAGAAAAACTGTTTTTT. Amino acids: CASSRYMGEKLFF. The chain has TRBV7-9 and TRBJ1-4; no clear D gene. This CDR3 is built from 13 residues. Germline V CDR1 and CDR2: SEHNR, FQNEAQ (reference sequence). Deletions cut 5 bases from V and 8 bases from J, with 12 bases between.

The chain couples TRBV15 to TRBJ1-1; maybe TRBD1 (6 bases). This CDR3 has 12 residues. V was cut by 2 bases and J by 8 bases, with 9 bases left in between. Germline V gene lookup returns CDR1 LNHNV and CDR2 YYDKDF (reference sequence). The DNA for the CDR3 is TGTGCCACCAGCAGAAACAGGGTCGAAGCTTTCTTT. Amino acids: CATSRNRVEAFF.

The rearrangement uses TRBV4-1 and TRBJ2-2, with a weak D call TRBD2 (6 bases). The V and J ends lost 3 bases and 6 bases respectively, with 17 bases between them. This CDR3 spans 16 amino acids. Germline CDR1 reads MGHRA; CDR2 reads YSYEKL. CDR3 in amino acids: CASSQSRRGSAGELFF. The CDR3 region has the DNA TGCGCCAGCAGCCAGTCCCGTCGGGGGTCGGCCGGGGAGCTGTTTTTT.

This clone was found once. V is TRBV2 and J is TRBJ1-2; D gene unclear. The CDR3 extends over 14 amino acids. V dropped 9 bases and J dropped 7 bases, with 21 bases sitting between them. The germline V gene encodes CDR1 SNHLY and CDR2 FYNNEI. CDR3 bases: TGTGCCAGTCAAACGCAGACCCCCTCGGTTGGCTACACCTTC. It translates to CASQTQTPSVGYTF.

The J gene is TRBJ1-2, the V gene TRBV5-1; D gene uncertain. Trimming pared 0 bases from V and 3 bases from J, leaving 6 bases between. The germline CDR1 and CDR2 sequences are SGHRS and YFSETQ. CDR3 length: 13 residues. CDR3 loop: CASSLAGDYGYTF. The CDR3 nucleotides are TGCGCCAGCAGCTTGGCCGGAGACTATGGCTACACCTTC.

Here the CDR3 reads CASSPLQGGTNTEAFF. CDR3 DNA: TGTGCCAGCTCACCACTCCAGGGAGGGACGAACACTGAAGCTTTCTTT. V gene TRBV18 combines with J gene TRBJ1-1, with a tentative D call TRBD1 (5 bases). Per germline, CDR1 KGHSH and CDR2 LQKENI. Between the trimmed V and J ends, which lost 1 base and 1 base, there was a span of 13 bases. This CDR3 has 16 residues.

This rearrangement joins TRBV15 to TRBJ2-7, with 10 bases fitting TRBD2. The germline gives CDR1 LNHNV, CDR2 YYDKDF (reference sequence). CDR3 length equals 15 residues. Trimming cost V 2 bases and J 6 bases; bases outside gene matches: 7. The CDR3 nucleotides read TGTGCCACCAGCAGACTAGCGGGAGCACAGGTCGAGCAGTACTTC. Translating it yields CATSRLAGAQVEQYF.

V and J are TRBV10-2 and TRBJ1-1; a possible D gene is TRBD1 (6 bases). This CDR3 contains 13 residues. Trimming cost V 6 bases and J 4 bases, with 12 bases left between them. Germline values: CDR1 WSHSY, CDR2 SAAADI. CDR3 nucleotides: TGCGCCAGCAGGAGGGGGGAAGGCACTGAAGCTTTCTTT. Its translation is CASRRGEGTEAFF.

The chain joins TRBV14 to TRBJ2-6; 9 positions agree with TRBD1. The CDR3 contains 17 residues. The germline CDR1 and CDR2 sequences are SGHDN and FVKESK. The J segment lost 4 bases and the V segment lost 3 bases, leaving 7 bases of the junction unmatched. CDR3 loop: CASSQDRGIGGANVLTF. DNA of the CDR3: TGTGCCAGCAGCCAGGACAGGGGAATTGGCGGGGCCAACGTCCTGACTTTC.

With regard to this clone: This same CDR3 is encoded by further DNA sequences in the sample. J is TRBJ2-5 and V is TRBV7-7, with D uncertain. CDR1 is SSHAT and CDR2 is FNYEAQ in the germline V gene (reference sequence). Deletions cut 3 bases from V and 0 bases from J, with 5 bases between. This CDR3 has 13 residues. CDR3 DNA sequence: TGTGCCAGCAGCTTGTCCTACCAAGAGACCCAGTACTTC. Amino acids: CASSLSYQETQYF.

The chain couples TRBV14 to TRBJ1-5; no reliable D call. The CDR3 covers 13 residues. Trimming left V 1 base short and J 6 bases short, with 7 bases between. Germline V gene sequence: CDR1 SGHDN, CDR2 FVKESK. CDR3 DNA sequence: TGTGCCAGCAGCCAAGGGGGTCGTCAGCCCCAGCATTTT. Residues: CASSQGGRQPQHF. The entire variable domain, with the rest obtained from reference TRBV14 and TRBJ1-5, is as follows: EAGVTQFPSHSVIEKGQTVTLRCDPISGHDNLYWYRRVMGKEIKFLLHFVKESKQDESGMPNNRFLAERTGGTYSTLKVQPAELEDSGVYFCASSQGGRQPQHFGDGTRLSIL.

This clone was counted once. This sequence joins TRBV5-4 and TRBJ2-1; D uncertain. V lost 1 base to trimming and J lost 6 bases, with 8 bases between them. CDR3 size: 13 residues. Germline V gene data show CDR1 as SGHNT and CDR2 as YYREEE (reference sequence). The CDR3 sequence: CASSLSLSNEQFF. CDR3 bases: TGTGCCAGCAGCTTGAGCCTCAGCAATGAGCAGTTCTTC.

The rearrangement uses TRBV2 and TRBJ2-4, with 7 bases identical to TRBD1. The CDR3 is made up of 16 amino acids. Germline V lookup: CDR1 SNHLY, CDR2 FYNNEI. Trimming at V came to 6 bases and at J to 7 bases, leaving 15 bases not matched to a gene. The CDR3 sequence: CASRDILRPTGNIQYF. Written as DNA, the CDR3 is TGTGCCAGCAGGGACATCTTAAGACCGACAGGGAACATTCAGTACTTC.

DNA for the CDR3: TGTGCCAGCAGCCCCCCCGGCGGGAGGGCCGGCCACGAGCAGTACTTC. Its protein is CASSPPGGRAGHEQYF. The V and J genes are TRBV5-4 and TRBJ2-7, with TRBD2 matching 9 bases. This CDR3 region has 16 residues. V lost 4 bases to trimming and J lost 5 bases; unmatched junction nucleotides: 13. CDR1 and CDR2 (germline): SGHNT, YYREEE (reference sequence).

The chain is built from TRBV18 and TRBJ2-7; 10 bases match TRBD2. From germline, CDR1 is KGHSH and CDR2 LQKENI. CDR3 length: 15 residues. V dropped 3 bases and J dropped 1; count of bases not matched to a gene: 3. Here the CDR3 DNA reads TGTGCCAGCTCACCCAGCGGGAGGGGATCCTACGAGCAGTACTTC. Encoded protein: CASSPSGRGSYEQYF. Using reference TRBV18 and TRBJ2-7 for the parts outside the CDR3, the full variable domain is NAGVMQNPRHLVRRRGQEARLRCSPMKGHSHVYWYRQLPEEGLKFMVYLQKENIIDESGMPKERFSAEFPKEGPSILRIQQVVRGDSAAYFCASSPSGRGSYEQYFGPGTRLTVT.

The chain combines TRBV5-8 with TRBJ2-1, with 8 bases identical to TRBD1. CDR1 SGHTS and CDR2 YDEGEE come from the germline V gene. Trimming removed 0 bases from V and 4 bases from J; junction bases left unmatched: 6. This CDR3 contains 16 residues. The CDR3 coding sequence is TGTGCCAGCAGCTTGGTAGGCAGGGGGCCTTACAATGAGCAGTTCTTC. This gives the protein CASSLVGRGPYNEQFF.

The CDR3 DNA reads TGTGCCAGCAGCGTTGACGGATCCTACGAGCAGTACTTC. This codes for CASSVDGSYEQYF. The chain uses TRBV9 and TRBJ2-7; D is uncertain. V shed 2 bases and J shed 1 base, with 7 bases lying between them. CDR3 size: 13 residues. CDR1 and CDR2 (germline): SGDLS, YYNGEE.

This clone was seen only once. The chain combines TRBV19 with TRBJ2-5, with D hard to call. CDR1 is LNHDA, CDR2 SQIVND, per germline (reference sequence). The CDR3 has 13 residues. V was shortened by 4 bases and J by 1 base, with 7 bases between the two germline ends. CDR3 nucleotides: TGTGCCAGTAGTAGGGGTCCCCAAGAGACCCAGTACTTC. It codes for CASSRGPQETQYF.

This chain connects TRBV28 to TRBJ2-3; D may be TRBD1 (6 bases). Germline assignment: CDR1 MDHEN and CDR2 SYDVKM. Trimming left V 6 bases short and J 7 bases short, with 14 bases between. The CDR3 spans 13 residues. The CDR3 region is CASRSDRPHTQYF. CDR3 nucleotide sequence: TGTGCCAGCAGATCCGACAGGCCGCATACGCAGTATTTT.

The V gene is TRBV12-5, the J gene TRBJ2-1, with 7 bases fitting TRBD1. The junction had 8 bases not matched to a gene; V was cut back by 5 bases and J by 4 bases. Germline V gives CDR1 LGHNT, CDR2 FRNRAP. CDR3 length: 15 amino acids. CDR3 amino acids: CASGEQGMAYNEQFF. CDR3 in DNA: TGTGCTAGTGGTGAACAGGGGATGGCTTACAATGAGCAGTTCTTC.

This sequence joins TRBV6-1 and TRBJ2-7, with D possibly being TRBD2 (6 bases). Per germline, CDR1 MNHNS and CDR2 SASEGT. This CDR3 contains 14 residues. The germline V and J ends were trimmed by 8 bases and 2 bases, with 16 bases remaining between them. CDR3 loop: CASARPGLTYEQYF. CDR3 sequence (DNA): TGTGCCAGCGCCCGTCCGGGACTCACCTACGAGCAGTACTTC.

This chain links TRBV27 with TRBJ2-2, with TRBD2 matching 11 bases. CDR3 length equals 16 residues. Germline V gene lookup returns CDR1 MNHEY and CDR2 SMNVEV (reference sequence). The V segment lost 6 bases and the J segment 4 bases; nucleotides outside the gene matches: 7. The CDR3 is CASSLLAGGSTGELFF. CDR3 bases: TGTGCCAGCAGCCTCCTAGCGGGAGGTTCCACCGGGGAGCTGTTTTTT.